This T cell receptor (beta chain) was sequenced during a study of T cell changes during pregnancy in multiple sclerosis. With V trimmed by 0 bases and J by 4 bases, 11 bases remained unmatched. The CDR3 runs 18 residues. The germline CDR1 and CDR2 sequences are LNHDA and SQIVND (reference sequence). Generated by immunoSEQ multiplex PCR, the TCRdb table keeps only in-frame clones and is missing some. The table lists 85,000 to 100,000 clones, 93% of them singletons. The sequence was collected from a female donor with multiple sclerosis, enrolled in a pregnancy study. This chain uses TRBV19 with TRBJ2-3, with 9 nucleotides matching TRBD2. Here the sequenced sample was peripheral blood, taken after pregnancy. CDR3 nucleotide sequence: TGTGCCAGTAGTATAGATTCGTTAGCGGGAGCGTGGGCAGATACGCAGTATTTT. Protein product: CASSIDSLAGAWADTQYF.